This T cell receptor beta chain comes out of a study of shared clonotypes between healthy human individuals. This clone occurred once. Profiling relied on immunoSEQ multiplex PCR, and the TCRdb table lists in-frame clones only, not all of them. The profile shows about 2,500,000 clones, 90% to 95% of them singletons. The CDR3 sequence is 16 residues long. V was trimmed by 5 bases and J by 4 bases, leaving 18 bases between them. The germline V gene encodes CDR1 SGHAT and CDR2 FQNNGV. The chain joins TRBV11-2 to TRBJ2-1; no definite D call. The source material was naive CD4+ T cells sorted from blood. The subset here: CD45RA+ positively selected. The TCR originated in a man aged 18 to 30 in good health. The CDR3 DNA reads TGTGCCAGCAGCCCTGGAGCGAAGGCGGTTTACAATGAGCAGTTCTTC. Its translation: CASSPGAKAVYNEQFF.